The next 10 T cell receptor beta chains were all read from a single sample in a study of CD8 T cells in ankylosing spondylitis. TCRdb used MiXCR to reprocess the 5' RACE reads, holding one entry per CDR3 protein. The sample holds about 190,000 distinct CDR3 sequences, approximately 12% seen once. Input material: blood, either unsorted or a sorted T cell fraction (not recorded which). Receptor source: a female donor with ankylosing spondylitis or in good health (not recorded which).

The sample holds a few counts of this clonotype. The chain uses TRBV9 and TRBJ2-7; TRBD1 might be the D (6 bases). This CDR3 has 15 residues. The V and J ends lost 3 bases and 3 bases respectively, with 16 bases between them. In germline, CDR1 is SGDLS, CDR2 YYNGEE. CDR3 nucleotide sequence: TGTGCCAGCAGCGCCCAGTCCGAAGGGGGCTACGAGCAGTACTTC. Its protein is CASSAQSEGGYEQYF. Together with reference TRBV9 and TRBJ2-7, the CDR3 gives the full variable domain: DSGVTQTPKHLITATGQRVTLRCSPRSGDLSVYWYQQSLDQGLQFLIQYYNGEERAKGNILERFSAQQFPDLHSELNLSSLELGDSALYFCASSAQSEGGYEQYFGPGTRLTVT.

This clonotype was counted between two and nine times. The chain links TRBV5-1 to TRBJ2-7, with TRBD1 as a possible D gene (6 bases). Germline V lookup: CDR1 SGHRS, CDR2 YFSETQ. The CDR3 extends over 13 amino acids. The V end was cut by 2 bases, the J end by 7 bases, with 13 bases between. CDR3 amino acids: CASSLQGSREQYF. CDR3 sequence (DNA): TGCGCCAGCAGCTTACAGGGATCGAGGGAGCAGTACTTC. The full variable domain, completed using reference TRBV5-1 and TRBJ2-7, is KAGVTQTPRYLIKTRGQQVTLSCSPISGHRSVSWYQQTPGQGLQFLFEYFSETQRNKGNFPGRFSGRQFSNSRSEMNVSTLELGDSALYLCASSLQGSREQYFGPGTRLTVT.

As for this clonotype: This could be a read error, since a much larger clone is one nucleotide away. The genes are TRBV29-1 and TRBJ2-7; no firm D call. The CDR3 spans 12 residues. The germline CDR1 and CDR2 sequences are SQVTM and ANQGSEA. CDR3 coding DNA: TGCAGCGTTGTGGGTCCTGCCTACGAGCTGTACTTC. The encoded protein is CSVVGPAYELYF.

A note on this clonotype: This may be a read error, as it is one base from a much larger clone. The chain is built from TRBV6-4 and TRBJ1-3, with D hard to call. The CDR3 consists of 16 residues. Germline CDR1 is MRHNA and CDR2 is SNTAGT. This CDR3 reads CASSDSSEYSGNAIYF. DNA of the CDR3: TGTGCCAGCAGTGACTCGTCAGAGTACTCAGGAAACGCCATATATTTT.

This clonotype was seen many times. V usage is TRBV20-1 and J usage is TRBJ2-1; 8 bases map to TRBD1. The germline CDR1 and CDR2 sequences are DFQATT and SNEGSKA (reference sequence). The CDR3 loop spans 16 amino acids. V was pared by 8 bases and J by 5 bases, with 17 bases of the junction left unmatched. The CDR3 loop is CSTAGQGRSPHNEQFF. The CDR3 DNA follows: TGCAGTACAGCCGGACAGGGCCGATCCCCCCACAATGAGCAGTTCTTC.

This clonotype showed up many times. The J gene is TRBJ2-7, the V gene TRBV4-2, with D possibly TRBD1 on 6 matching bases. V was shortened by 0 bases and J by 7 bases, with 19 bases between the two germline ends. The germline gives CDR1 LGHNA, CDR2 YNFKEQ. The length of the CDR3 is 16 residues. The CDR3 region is CASSQDLGQPSMEQYF. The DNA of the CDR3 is TGTGCCAGCAGCCAAGATCTGGGACAACCCTCAATGGAGCAGTACTTC.

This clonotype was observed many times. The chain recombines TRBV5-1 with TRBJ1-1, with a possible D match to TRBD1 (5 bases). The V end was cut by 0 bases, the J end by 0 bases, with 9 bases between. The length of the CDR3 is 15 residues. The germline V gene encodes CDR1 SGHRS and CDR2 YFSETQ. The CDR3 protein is CASSLEYRLNTEAFF. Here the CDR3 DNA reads TGCGCCAGCAGCTTGGAGTACAGGCTGAACACTGAAGCTTTCTTT.

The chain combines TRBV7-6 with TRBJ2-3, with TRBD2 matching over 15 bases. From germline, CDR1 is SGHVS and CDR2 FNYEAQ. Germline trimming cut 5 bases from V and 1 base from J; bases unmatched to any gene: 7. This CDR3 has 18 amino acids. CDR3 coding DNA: TGTGCCAGCAGCGCGGGACTAGCGGGAGGCTATGGCACAGATACGCAGTATTTT. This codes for CASSAGLAGGYGTDTQYF.

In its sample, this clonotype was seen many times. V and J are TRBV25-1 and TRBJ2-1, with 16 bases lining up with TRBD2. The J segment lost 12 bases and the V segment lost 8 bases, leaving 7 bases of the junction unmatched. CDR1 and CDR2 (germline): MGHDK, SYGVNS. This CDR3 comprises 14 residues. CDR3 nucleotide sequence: TGTGCCAGCGGGGGACTAGCGGGAGGGAGTAGGCAGTTCTTC. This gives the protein CASGGLAGGSRQFF.

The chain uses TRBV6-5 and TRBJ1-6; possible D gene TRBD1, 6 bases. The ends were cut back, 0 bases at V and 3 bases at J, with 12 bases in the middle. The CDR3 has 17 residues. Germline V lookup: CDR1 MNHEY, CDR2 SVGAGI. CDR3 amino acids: CASSYSRQDLYNSPLHF. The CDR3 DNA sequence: TGTGCCAGCAGTTACTCGAGACAGGATCTCTATAATTCACCCCTCCACTTT.